The 3 T cell receptor beta chains reported below all come from one sample, sequenced in a study of blood T cell repertoires in COVID-19. Profiled with immunoSEQ multiplex PCR; TCRdb holds only in-frame clones, not every one. The sample lists 250,000 or so clones; over 80% were seen once. The specimen was PBMCs or T cells enriched from blood (not recorded which). The receptors originated from a woman aged 25 to 39 with acute COVID-19.

The chain uses TRBV5-1 and TRBJ2-2, with D possibly matching TRBD2 (6 bases). CDR3 size: 16 residues. V was shortened by 4 bases and J by 4 bases, with 17 bases between the two germline ends. Germline V gene lookup returns CDR1 SGHRS and CDR2 YFSETQ. The CDR3 loop is CASSATGESSTGELFF. In DNA form, the CDR3 reads TGCGCCAGCAGCGCTACGGGAGAATCGAGCACCGGGGAGCTGTTTTTT. The full variable domain, rest sourced from reference TRBV5-1 and TRBJ2-2, is KAGVTQTPRYLIKTRGQQVTLSCSPISGHRSVSWYQQTPGQGLQFLFEYFSETQRNKGNFPGRFSGRQFSNSRSEMNVSTLELGDSALYLCASSATGESSTGELFFGEGSRLTVL.

This chain connects TRBV28 to TRBJ2-5, with TRBD1 matching 9 bases. Germline V gene data show CDR1 as MDHEN and CDR2 as SYDVKM. CDR3 size: 15 residues. The trim removed 4 bases at V and 1 base at J, leaving 4 bases unmatched. CDR3 in amino acids: CASSSAGQGQETQYF. The CDR3, as DNA: TGTGCCAGCAGTTCGGCGGGACAGGGCCAAGAGACCCAGTACTTC.

This clone was counted once. The chain couples TRBV5-1 to TRBJ2-3; 7 bases map to TRBD2. The CDR3 runs 20 residues. J lost 0 bases, V lost 2 bases, and 18 bases had no gene match. The germline V gene has CDR1 SGHRS and CDR2 YFSETQ. This CDR3 reads CASSLPSGGPLVSSTDTQYF. The DNA for the CDR3 is TGCGCCAGCAGCTTACCTAGCGGAGGACCGCTCGTCTCTAGCACAGATACGCAGTATTTT. Full variable domain (missing parts from reference TRBV5-1 and TRBJ2-3): KAGVTQTPRYLIKTRGQQVTLSCSPISGHRSVSWYQQTPGQGLQFLFEYFSETQRNKGNFPGRFSGRQFSNSRSEMNVSTLELGDSALYLCASSLPSGGPLVSSTDTQYFGPGTRLTVL.